These T cell receptor beta chains were read from a single sample in a study of shared clonotypes between healthy human individuals. Clones were read by immunoSEQ multiplex PCR, and TCRdb kept only the in-frame ones, dropping some. The repertoire holds 560,000 or so clones, with about 96% as singletons. The specimen was naive CD8+ T cells sorted from blood. These receptors were collected from a woman aged 25 to 39 in good health. Each CDR3 is given with its conserved first and last residue. The D gene is left open where the match is weak. Clone sizes are given selectively: once, few, many, or a class where the clone is expanded.

V	J	D	size	DNA	CDR3
TRBV27	TRBJ2-7	NA	few	TGTGCCAGCAAGGGCGGTACCTCCTACGAGCAGTACTTC	CASKGGTSYEQYF
TRBV7-9	TRBJ2-7	NA	NA	TGTGCCAGCAGCTTAGCCGCCACCTCCTACGAGCAGTACTTC	CASSLAATSYEQYF
TRBV28	TRBJ2-5	NA	NA	TGTGCCAGCAGTTTAATGGGGGAGGTCCAAGAGACCCAGTACTTC	CASSLMGEVQETQYF
TRBV9	TRBJ2-5	TRBD2	NA	TGTGCCAGCAGCTTGTCGCGGGAGCTTTCCCGAGAGACCCAGTACTTC	CASSLSRELSRETQYF
TRBV7-2	TRBJ2-3	NA	NA	TGTGCCAGCAGCCTAGAAAACACAGATACGCAGTATTTT	CASSLENTDTQYF
TRBV14	TRBJ1-2	TRBD1	NA	TGTGCCAGCAGCCCCGGAACTCGACAGGGCCTCGGGGGCTACACCTTC	CASSPGTRQGLGGYTF
TRBV13	TRBJ2-5	NA	NA	TGTGCCAGCAGCTTAGCTGAGACCCAGTACTTC	CASSLAETQYF
TRBV7-2	TRBJ1-4	NA	NA	TGTGCCAGCAGCGACAGTGAAAAACTGTTTTTT	CASSDSEKLFF
TRBV7-9	TRBJ2-4	TRBD2	NA	TGTGCCAGCAGCTCGATGACTAGCGGGATTCCCGGGGGCAAAAACATTCAGTACTTC	CASSSMTSGIPGGKNIQYF
TRBV5-6	TRBJ1-2	TRBD1	NA	TGTGCCAGCAGCGTGACAGGGTCCGGCTACACCTTC	CASSVTGSGYTF
TRBV4-1	TRBJ2-7	TRBD1	NA	TGCGCCAGCAGCCTAGAAGGGACAGGGGGGACCTACGAGCAGTACTTC	CASSLEGTGGTYEQYF
TRBV28	TRBJ1-1	TRBD1	NA	TGTGCCAGCCCGGGACAGGGAGGCGGGGGAGCTTTCTTT	CASPGQGGGGAFF
TRBV28	TRBJ2-1	NA	NA	TGTGCCAGCAGCTTAGGAATTGGGAGATCCTCCTACAATGAGCAGTTCTTC	CASSLGIGRSSYNEQFF
TRBV2	TRBJ2-1	TRBD2	once	TGTGCCAGCACCAAAGCGGGAGTGGCCTACAATGAGCAGTTCTTC	CASTKAGVAYNEQFF
TRBV27	TRBJ2-2	NA	once	TGTGCCAGCAGTTTAATAGGGCCTTCGAACACCGGGGAGCTGTTTTTT	CASSLIGPSNTGELFF
TRBV15	TRBJ1-5	NA	NA	TGTGCCACCAGCTTGAGTAGTAGCAATCAGCCCCAGCATTTT	CATSLSSSNQPQHF
TRBV5-6	TRBJ1-1	TRBD1	NA	TGTGCCAGCAGTTACGGGACAGGGGATTTCTTT	CASSYGTGDFF
TRBV9	TRBJ1-1	TRBD1	NA	TGTGCCAGCAGCGTAGTGGCAGGGGGAACTGAAGCTTTCTTT	CASSVVAGGTEAFF
TRBV6-1	TRBJ2-2	NA	few	TGTGCCAGCAGATCCCAATGGACCGGGGAGCTGTTTTTT	CASRSQWTGELFF
TRBV19	TRBJ1-5	NA	NA	TGTGCCAGTAGTTGGTCCATTAGCAATCAGCCCCAGCATTTT	CASSWSISNQPQHF
TRBV11-2	TRBJ2-7	TRBD2	NA	TGTGCCACCGCTAGCGGGACGCTCTACGAGCAGTACTTC	CATASGTLYEQYF
TRBV10-2	TRBJ2-3	NA	NA	TGCGCCAGCAGTGAGTTGGGTGGGGATACGCAGTATTTT	CASSELGGDTQYF
TRBV5-8	TRBJ2-1	NA	once	TGTGCCAGTATAATACTGATGGCAAATGAGCAGTTCTTC	CASIILMANEQFF
TRBV27	TRBJ2-7	TRBD1	NA	TGTGCCAGCAGCCCGGGACAGGGTATTGGGCAGTACTTC	CASSPGQGIGQYF
TRBV7-3	TRBJ2-5	NA	NA	TGTGCCAGCAGCTTAATAGCGTCCTCCCAAGAGACCCAGTACTTC	CASSLIASSQETQYF
TRBV27	TRBJ1-3	TRBD1	NA	TGTGCCAGCAGTCCCGTGGGACAGGGGGCGCGTGGAAACACCATATATTTT	CASSPVGQGARGNTIYF
TRBV6-6	TRBJ1-1	NA	NA	TGTGCCAGCAGTTCGACCTGGATGGGGGCTTTCTTT	CASSSTWMGAFF